A selection of T cell receptor gamma chains follows, all from one sample in a study of Vδ1+ human thymocytes. TCRdb reran clone calling via CATT on the multiplex PCR reads. The sample lists 20,000 to 25,000 gamma-chain clones, roughly 13% seen once, with over 1.5% in the top ten. Sequencing was done on a sample of Vdelta1+ gamma-delta thymocytes from the thymus. These receptors all stem from a child in the first two years of life who had congenital heart surgery. Both conserved end residues are trimmed from each CDR3.

J gene,V gene,CDR3 protein
TRGJP2,TRGV2,ATWDGPRSDWIKT
TRGJ1/TRGJ2,TRGV4,ATWDGPWWDKKL
TRGJ1/TRGJ2,TRGV9,ALWEANKKL
TRGJP2,TRGV3,ATWDRLGGDWIKT
TRGJ1/TRGJ2,TRGV4,AAWNGNLGYKKL
TRGJP2,TRGV8,ATWRGDWIKT
TRGJP1,TRGV4,ATWAPGGWFKI
TRGJ1/TRGJ2,TRGV2,ATWENKKL
TRGJP1,TRGV9,ALWEVTHTTGWFKI
TRGJ1/TRGJ2,TRGV8,APDYYKKL
TRGJ1/TRGJ2,TRGV4,ATWSHNYYKKL
TRGJ1/TRGJ2,TRGV9,ALWEVQYKKL
TRGJ1/TRGJ2,TRGV2,ATWDERNYKKL
TRGJ1/TRGJ2,TRGV4,ATWDHWILGDKKL
TRGJ1/TRGJ2,TRGV3,ATWDARDYYKKL
TRGJ1/TRGJ2,TRGV4,ATWEQDPGVKKL
TRGJ1/TRGJ2,TRGV5,ATWDSVHYKKL
TRGJ1/TRGJ2,TRGV4,ATWNDVYYKKL
TRGJ1/TRGJ2,TRGV4,ATWQDYYKKL
TRGJ1/TRGJ2,TRGV9,ALWEADKKL
TRGJ1/TRGJ2,TRGV8,ATWDIRVGYKKL
TRGJ1/TRGJ2,TRGV2,ATWPPDYYKKL
TRGJ1/TRGJ2,TRGV5,ATWDSPDYKKL
TRGJ1/TRGJ2,TRGV5,ATWDRPRGKL
TRGJ1/TRGJ2,TRGV9,ALWESYKKL
TRGJ1/TRGJ2,TRGV4,ATWYGPMNYYKKL
TRGJ1/TRGJ2,TRGV4,ATWRLYYKKL
TRGJ1/TRGJ2,TRGV3,ATWAETHYKKL